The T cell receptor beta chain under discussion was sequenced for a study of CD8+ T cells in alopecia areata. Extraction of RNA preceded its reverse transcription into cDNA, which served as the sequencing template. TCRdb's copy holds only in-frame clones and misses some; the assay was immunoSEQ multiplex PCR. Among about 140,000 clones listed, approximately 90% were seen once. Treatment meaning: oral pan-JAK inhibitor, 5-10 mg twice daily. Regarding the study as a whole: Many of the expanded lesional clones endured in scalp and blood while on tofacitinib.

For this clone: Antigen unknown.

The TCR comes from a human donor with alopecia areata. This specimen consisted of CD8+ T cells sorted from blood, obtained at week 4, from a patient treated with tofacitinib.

The CDR3 bases are TGTGCCAGCAGTGAGGAGATGAACACTGAAGCTTTCTTT. Protein: CASSEEMNTEAFF. The chain has TRBV25-1 and TRBJ1-1; no reliable D call. The germline CDR1 and CDR2 sequences are MGHDK and SYGVNS. CDR3 length: 13 residues. V lost 3 bases and J 0 bases, leaving 5 bases between the germline ends.